The T cell receptor (beta chain) described here comes from a study of shared clonotypes between healthy human individuals. For this clone: The target antigen is unknown.

Study results and limitations: Richness estimates generally favored naive over memory subsets.

Looked up from germline, CDR1 is MGHRA and CDR2 is YSYEKL. Trimming removed 0 bases from V and 12 bases from J, with 21 bases in between. CDR3 length: 16 residues. Samples underwent the assay at deep level. Assay used: immunoSEQ multiplex PCR; TCRdb lists only in-frame clones, some missing. The sample consists of about a million clones, about 80% of them appearing once. The gene calls are TRBV4-1 and TRBJ2-1; D perhaps matches TRBD2 (6 bases). The receptor was derived from a man younger than 30 in good health. The specimen was memory CD4+ T cells sorted from blood. Specified subset: CD45RA-negative fraction. The CDR3 spells CASSQEAVADTMRQFF. CDR3 nucleotides: TGCGCCAGCAGCCAAGAGGCGGTAGCGGATACAATGAGGCAGTTCTTC.